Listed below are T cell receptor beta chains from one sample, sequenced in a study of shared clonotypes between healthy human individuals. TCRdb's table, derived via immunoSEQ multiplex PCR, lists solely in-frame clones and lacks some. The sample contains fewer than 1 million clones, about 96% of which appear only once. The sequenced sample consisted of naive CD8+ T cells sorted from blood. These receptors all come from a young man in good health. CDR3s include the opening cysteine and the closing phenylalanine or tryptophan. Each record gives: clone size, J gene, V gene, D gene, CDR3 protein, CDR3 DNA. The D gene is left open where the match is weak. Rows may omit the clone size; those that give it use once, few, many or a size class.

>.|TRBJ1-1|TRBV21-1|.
CASSKFKPMGTEAFF
TGTGCCAGCAGCAAGTTTAAACCCATGGGGACTGAAGCTTTCTTT
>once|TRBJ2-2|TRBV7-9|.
CASTLGAGSVTGELFF
TGTGCCAGCACCTTGGGGGCGGGATCGGTCACCGGGGAGCTGTTTTTT
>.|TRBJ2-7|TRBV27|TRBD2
CASSLGGTYEQYF
TGTGCCAGCAGTTTGGGGGGGACCTACGAGCAGTACTTC
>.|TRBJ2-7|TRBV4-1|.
CASSQVVDRNSEQYF
TGCGCCAGCAGCCAAGTGGTGGACAGAAACTCAGAGCAGTACTTC
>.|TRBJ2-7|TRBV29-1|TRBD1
CSVARQGHEQYF
TGCAGCGTCGCACGACAGGGACACGAGCAGTACTTC
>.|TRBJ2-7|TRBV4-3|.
CASSPGPAYEQYF
TGCGCCAGCAGCCCGGGTCCCGCCTACGAGCAGTACTTC
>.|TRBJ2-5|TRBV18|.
CASSPPGTLSFQETQYF
TGTGCCAGCTCACCGCCCGGGACATTAAGTTTCCAAGAGACCCAGTACTTC
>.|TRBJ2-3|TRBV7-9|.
CASSPRGGQGTDTQYF
TGTGCCAGCAGCCCCCGGGGAGGTCAAGGTACAGATACGCAGTATTTT
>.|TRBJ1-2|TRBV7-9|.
CASSDSTALYGYTF
TGTGCCAGCAGTGATTCGACAGCTCTCTATGGCTACACCTTC
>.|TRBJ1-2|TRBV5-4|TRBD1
CASSPTRQGRNGYTF
TGTGCCAGCAGCCCGACCAGACAGGGGAGGAATGGCTACACCTTC
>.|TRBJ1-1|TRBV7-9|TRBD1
CASSLEGAAFF
TGTGCCAGCAGCTTAGAGGGGGCTGCTTTCTTT
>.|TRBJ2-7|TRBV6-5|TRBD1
CATGDRGYEQYF
TGTGCCACAGGGGACAGGGGCTACGAGCAGTACTTC
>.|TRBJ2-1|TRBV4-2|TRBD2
CASSQVTGTTNEQFF
TGTGCCAGCAGCCAAGTTACCGGGACTACCAATGAGCAGTTCTTC
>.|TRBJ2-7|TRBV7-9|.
CASSLAPAGEQYF
TGTGCCAGCAGCTTAGCTCCCGCAGGCGAGCAGTACTTC
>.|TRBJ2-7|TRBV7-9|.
CASSQTGYEQYF
TGTGCCAGCAGCCAAACAGGGTACGAGCAGTACTTC
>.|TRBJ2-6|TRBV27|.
CASAHLSGANVLTF
TGTGCCAGCGCCCACCTCTCTGGGGCCAACGTCCTGACTTTC
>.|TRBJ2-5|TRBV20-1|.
CSAPTGETQYF
TGCAGTGCCCCGACAGGAGAGACCCAGTACTTC
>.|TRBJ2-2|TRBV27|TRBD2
CASSLGGSANTGELFF
TGTGCCAGCAGTTTGGGCGGGAGCGCGAACACCGGGGAGCTGTTTTTT
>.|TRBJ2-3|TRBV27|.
CASSITGPDTQYF
TGTGCCAGCAGTATCACAGGGCCAGATACGCAGTATTTT
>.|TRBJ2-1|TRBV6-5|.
CASSYRNEQFF
TGTGCCAGCAGTTACCGTAATGAGCAGTTCTTC
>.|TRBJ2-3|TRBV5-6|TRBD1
CASSLRDRYYTDTQYF
TGTGCCAGCAGCCTCAGGGACAGATATTACACAGATACGCAGTATTTT
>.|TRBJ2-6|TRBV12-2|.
CASRCSTQSRANVLTF
TGTGCAAGTCGCTGTTCCACACAAAGTCGGGCCAACGTCCTGACTTTC
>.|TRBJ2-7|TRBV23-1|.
CASSQISRGTYEQYF
TGCGCCAGCAGTCAAATTTCACGGGGGACCTACGAGCAGTACTTC
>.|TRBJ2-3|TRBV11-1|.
CASSFEAGISTDTQYF
TGTGCCAGCAGCTTCGAGGCAGGAATATCCACAGATACGCAGTATTTT
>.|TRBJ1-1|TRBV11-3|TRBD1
CASSFPGQGETEAFF
TGTGCCAGCAGCTTTCCCGGACAGGGCGAGACTGAAGCTTTCTTT
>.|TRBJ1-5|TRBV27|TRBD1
CASSSHRGGNQPQHF
TGTGCCAGCAGTTCGCACAGGGGAGGCAATCAGCCCCAGCATTTT
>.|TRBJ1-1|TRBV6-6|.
CASSYDGGTPEAFF
TGTGCCAGCAGTTACGACGGGGGGACACCTGAAGCTTTCTTT
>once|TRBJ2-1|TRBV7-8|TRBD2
CASSLAGITGGLNNEQFF
TGTGCCAGCAGCTTAGCGGGGATCACGGGAGGACTTAACAATGAGCAGTTCTTC
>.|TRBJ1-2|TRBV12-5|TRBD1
CASGFPDAPGQVPLNYGYTF
TGTGCTAGTGGTTTCCCCGACGCTCCGGGACAGGTCCCTCTAAACTATGGCTACACCTTC
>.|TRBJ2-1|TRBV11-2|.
CASSLILAQSYNEQFF
TGTGCCAGCAGCCTCATTCTAGCGCAGTCCTACAATGAGCAGTTCTTC
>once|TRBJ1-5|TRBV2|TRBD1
CASSEGPGQAVGNQPQHF
TGTGCCAGCAGTGAAGGACCAGGACAGGCGGTAGGCAATCAGCCCCAGCATTTT
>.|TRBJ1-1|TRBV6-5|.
CASSFGGRGRTEAFF
TGTGCCAGCAGTTTTGGGGGGCGAGGGCGCACTGAAGCTTTCTTT
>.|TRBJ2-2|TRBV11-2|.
CASSWGRGDGELFF
TGTGCCAGCAGCTGGGGCAGAGGGGACGGGGAGCTGTTTTTT
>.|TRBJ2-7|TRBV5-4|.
CASSRDLSNYEQYF
TGTGCCAGCAGCCGGGACTTATCAAACTACGAGCAGTACTTC
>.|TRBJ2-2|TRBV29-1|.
CSVVGGPPPNTGELFF
TGCAGCGTTGTTGGCGGGCCCCCACCGAACACCGGGGAGCTGTTTTTT
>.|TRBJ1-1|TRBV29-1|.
CSVLSDSTATAFF
TGCAGCGTCTTGTCCGACTCGACAGCGACGGCTTTCTTT
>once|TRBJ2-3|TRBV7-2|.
CASSLPPKDTQYF
TGTGCCAGCAGCTTACCCCCCAAGGATACGCAGTATTTT
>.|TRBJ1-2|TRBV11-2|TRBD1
CASSLVPGQGANYGYTF
TGTGCCAGCAGCTTAGTCCCCGGACAGGGCGCTAACTATGGCTACACCTTC
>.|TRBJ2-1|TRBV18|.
CASSPPHQASEQFF
TGTGCCAGCTCACCACCACACCAGGCGAGTGAGCAGTTCTTC
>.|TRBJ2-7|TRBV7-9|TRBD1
CASSQGQGLYEQYF
TGTGCCAGCAGCCAGGGACAGGGTCTCTACGAGCAGTACTTC
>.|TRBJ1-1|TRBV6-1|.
CASSSTADTEAFF
TGTGCCAGCAGCTCGACGGCCGACACTGAAGCTTTCTTT
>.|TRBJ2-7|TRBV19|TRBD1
CASSMDPGTGTIEQYF
TGTGCCAGTAGTATGGATCCAGGGACAGGAACCATCGAGCAGTACTTC
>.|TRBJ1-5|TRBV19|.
CASSIVSGQPQHF
TGTGCCAGTAGTATAGTGTCGGGTCAGCCCCAGCATTTT
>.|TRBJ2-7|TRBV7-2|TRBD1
CASSQDRSYEQYF
TGTGCCAGCAGCCAGGACAGGAGCTACGAGCAGTACTTC
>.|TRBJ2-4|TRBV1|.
CTTQPSRILAKNIQYF
TGCACCACCCAGCCTTCCAGAATTCTAGCCAAAAACATTCAGTACTTC
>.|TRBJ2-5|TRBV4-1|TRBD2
CASSPFTRAGGPNGETQYF
TGCGCCAGCAGCCCTTTTACGAGGGCGGGAGGGCCAAACGGGGAGACCCAGTACTTC
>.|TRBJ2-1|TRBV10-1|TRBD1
CASSDRTGFNEQFF
TGCGCCAGCAGTGATAGGACAGGGTTCAATGAGCAGTTCTTC
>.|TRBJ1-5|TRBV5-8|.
CASSSTLEYSNQPQHF
TGTGCCAGCAGCTCGACCCTTGAATATAGCAATCAGCCCCAGCATTTT
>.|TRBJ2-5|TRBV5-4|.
CASSLASPPYLETQYF
TGTGCCAGCAGCTTGGCCTCGCCTCCCTACTTGGAGACCCAGTACTTC
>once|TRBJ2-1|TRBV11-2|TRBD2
CASSGVRSGIPLNEQFF
TGTGCCAGCAGTGGCGTTCGGAGCGGGATTCCTCTCAATGAGCAGTTCTTC
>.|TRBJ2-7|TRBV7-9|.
CASSFGTNSYEQYF
TGTGCCAGCAGCTTCGGGACAAACTCCTACGAGCAGTACTTC
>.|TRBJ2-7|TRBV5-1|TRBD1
CASSPGTGSNEQYF
TGCGCCAGCAGCCCGGGGACAGGGTCCAACGAGCAGTACTTC
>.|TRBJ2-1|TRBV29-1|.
CSVEIGGDEQFF
TGCAGCGTTGAAATAGGAGGCGATGAGCAGTTCTTC